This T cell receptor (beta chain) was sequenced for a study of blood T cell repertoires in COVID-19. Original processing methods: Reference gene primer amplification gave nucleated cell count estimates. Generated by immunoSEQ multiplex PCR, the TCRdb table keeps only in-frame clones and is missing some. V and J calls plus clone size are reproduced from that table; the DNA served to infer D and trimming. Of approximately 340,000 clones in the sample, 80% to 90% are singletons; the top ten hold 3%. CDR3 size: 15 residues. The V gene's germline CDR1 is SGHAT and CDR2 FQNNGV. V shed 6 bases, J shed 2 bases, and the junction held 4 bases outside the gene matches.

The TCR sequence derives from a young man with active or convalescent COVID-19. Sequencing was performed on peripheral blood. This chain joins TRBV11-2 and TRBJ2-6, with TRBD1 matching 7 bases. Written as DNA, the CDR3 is TGTGCCAGCAGTTACACAGGGGCTGGGGCCAACGTCCTGACTTTC. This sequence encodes CASSYTGAGANVLTF.